One and the same sample provided the 3 T cell receptor beta chains below, sequenced in a study of blood T cell repertoires in COVID-19 (TCRdb year 2020). The protocol used for the library was the immunoSEQ multiplex PCR assay. TCRdb stores this immuneACCESS table with in-frame sequences only. Part of the clones is absent; in the studies checked, under half of the shortfall reflects unresolved V genes, and no reason is known for the rest. The sample data list about 140,000 clones, and roughly 88% of these were observed just once. The ten largest clones take up 1.5% to 1.7% of the sample. Sequencing was performed on peripheral blood. The receptors originated from a woman aged 55-69 years with acute or convalescent COVID-19.

The chain has TRBV28 and TRBJ1-5; TRBD1 agrees at 7 bases. Germline V gives CDR1 MDHEN, CDR2 SYDVKM. The CDR3 consists of 16 residues. V dropped 4 bases and J dropped 5; count of bases not matched to a gene: 11. The CDR3 loop reads CASSSRDRAGDQPQHF. The CDR3 DNA reads as TGTGCCAGCAGTTCACGCGACAGGGCGGGCGATCAGCCCCAGCATTTT.

This chain uses TRBV5-1 with TRBJ1-1, with no clear D. V dropped 4 bases and J dropped 6 bases, with 19 bases sitting between them. Germline CDR1 and CDR2: SGHRS and YFSETQ. The CDR3 runs to 15 residues. Here the CDR3 DNA reads TGCGCCAGCAGCCCTTCCCGGGGAGTACAGTCTGAAGCTTTCTTT. Translated, it gives CASSPSRGVQSEAFF.

This clone was counted once. The chain has TRBV6-6 and TRBJ1-5; TRBD1 might be the D (6 bases). Germline loops: CDR1 MNHNY, CDR2 SVGAGI (reference sequence). CDR3 length equals 16 residues. V was cut by 2 bases and J by 2 bases, with 13 bases left in between. CDR3 nucleotide sequence: TGTGCCAGCAGTTACGGGTGGGGGGGCGGCAATCAGCCCCAGCATTTT. Translated, it gives CASSYGWGGGNQPQHF.